This TCR beta chain was recorded in a study of T cell responses to AZD1222 COVID-19 vaccine. Whole-study results and caveats: Reportedly, close to half of spike-specific TCRs are directed against unmutated variant regions. Seropositive AZD1222 recipients at baseline numbered only five or six.

The CDR3 loop spans 18 amino acids. Germline V CDR1 and CDR2: ENHRY, SYGVKD. V trimming: 2 bases; J trimming: 0 bases; junction bases outside the gene matches: 9. Some clones are missing from TCRdb's copy, which holds only in-frame ones; the method was immunoSEQ multiplex PCR. The sample includes tens of thousands of clones, over 75% of them seen just once. As regards this clone: What it recognizes is unknown.

The chain has TRBV10-3 and TRBJ2-3, with TRBD2 matching 9 bases. This receptor was taken from an adult in good health. The specimen comprised peripheral blood, sampled on day 0 of AZD1222 vaccination. The CDR3 here is CAISEGLAGKTSTDTQYF. CDR3 DNA sequence: TGTGCCATCAGTGAGGGTCTAGCGGGAAAGACTAGCACAGATACGCAGTATTTT.